What follows are 20 T cell receptor beta chains derived from one specimen sequenced in a study of beta chain features in type 1 diabetes. General study findings and limits: Shortening that was moderate but significant affected the TCRB CDR3s of Type 1 diabetes patients in all four CD4+ subsets.

Isolated RNA was reverse transcribed in full, so expressed TCRB transcripts were sequenced. Profiling relied on immunoSEQ multiplex PCR, and the TCRdb table lists in-frame clones only, not all of them. Of 500,000 to 650,000 clones detected, 12% appear once; the ten largest clones hold more than 0.1%. No antigens are known for them. The source material was naive CD4+ T cells from blood. The receptors were gathered from a man in his thirties or forties with type 1 diabetes.

The J gene is TRBJ1-2, the V gene TRBV29-1; D is perhaps TRBD1 (5 bases). Germline values: CDR1 SQVTM, CDR2 ANQGSEA. The CDR3 is 13 amino acids. Trimming stripped 6 bases from V and 5 bases from J, with 16 bases between. The CDR3 sequence is CSVGHDSKYGYTF. The CDR3 DNA reads as TGCAGCGTCGGCCACGACAGTAAATATGGCTACACCTTC.

This rearrangement joins TRBV2 to TRBJ1-2; 9 nucleotides line up with TRBD1. V dropped 6 bases and J dropped 8; count of bases not matched to a gene: 4. The CDR3 sequence is 12 residues long. Germline V CDR1 and CDR2: SNHLY, FYNNEI. DNA of the CDR3: TGTGCCAGCAGGAGGACAGGGGTCGGCTACACCTTC. Encoded protein: CASRRTGVGYTF. The whole variable domain, filled in from reference TRBV2 and TRBJ1-2, reads EPEVTQTPSHQVTQMGQEVILRCVPISNHLYFYWYRQILGQKVEFLVSFYNNEISEKSEIFDDQFSVERPDGSNFTLKIRSTKLEDSAMYFCASRRTGVGYTFGSGTRLTVV.

This clone appeared a few times. The sample has other DNA sequences that encode this CDR3 too. The V call is TRBV9, the J call TRBJ2-3; weak D call: TRBD1 (6 bases). The CDR3 consists of 14 residues. The V gene's germline CDR1 is SGDLS and CDR2 YYNGEE. V was trimmed by 1 base and J by 1 base, leaving 7 bases between them. CDR3 bases: TGTGCCAGCAGCGTACGACAGGGCACAGATACGCAGTATTTT. Encoded protein: CASSVRQGTDTQYF.

The V and J genes are TRBV29-1 and TRBJ2-3, with 7 bases aligning to TRBD1. Trimming cost V 4 bases and J 0 bases; bases outside gene matches: 7. The V gene's germline CDR1 is SQVTM and CDR2 ANQGSEA. The CDR3 totals 15 residues. CDR3 in DNA: TGCAGCGTTGTAGGGACAGCAGCTAGCACAGATACGCAGTATTTT. Its protein is CSVVGTAASTDTQYF.

Details on this clone: The same CDR3 arises from other DNA sequences in this sample as well. The V call is TRBV10-3, the J call TRBJ2-5, with D uncertain. Germline V gene sequence: CDR1 ENHRY, CDR2 SYGVKD. This CDR3 comprises 12 residues. The ends were cut back, 6 bases at V and 3 bases at J, with 8 bases in the middle. The CDR3 reads CAIRGTEETQYF. The DNA of the CDR3 is TGTGCCATCAGGGGAACAGAAGAGACCCAGTACTTC.

In DNA form, the CDR3 reads TGTGCCAGCAGCGCAAACGGGATTTTGGGTGAAAAACTGTTTTTT. This sequence encodes CASSANGILGEKLFF. The gene calls are TRBV7-2 and TRBJ1-4, with D hard to call. This CDR3 region has 15 residues. The germline V gene has CDR1 SGHTA and CDR2 FQGNSA. Trimming cost V 5 bases and J 7 bases, with 17 bases left between them.

This chain joins TRBV28 and TRBJ2-7; TRBD2 aligns across 9 bases. Germline V gives CDR1 MDHEN, CDR2 SYDVKM. V was pared by 6 bases and J by 2 bases, with 11 bases of the junction left unmatched. This CDR3 spans 16 amino acids. DNA for the CDR3: TGTGCCAGCAGCCTCACTAGCGGGCCAAATCCCTACGAGCAGTACTTC. Its protein product is CASSLTSGPNPYEQYF.

CDR3 in amino acids: CASSFGTAGEVGYTF. CDR3 DNA: TGTGCCAGCAGTTTCGGAACGGCAGGGGAGGTTGGCTACACCTTC. The chain uses TRBV28 and TRBJ1-2; D is perhaps TRBD1 (6 bases). The CDR3 contains 15 residues. Germline CDR1 MDHEN, CDR2 SYDVKM. V was clipped by 3 bases and J by 7 bases, with 18 bases between them.

In this sample, this clone turned up a few times. The gene calls are TRBV29-1 and TRBJ2-7, with 8 bases lining up with TRBD2. Germline V gene lookup returns CDR1 SQVTM and CDR2 ANQGSEA. The CDR3 has 11 residues. Losses at the gene ends were 1 base for V and 8 bases for J; bases not matched to a gene: 1. This CDR3 reads CSVEGSGKQYF. The CDR3 DNA reads as TGCAGCGTTGAAGGTAGCGGGAAGCAGTACTTC.

There are a few counts of this clone. Other nucleotide sequences from this sample produce the same CDR3. The chain recombines TRBV6-5 with TRBJ2-3, with no clear D. Germline V gives CDR1 MNHEY, CDR2 SVGAGI. Between the trimmed V and J ends, which lost 6 bases and 3 bases, there was a span of 10 bases. The CDR3 is made up of 13 amino acids. The CDR3 DNA follows: TGTGCCAGCAGCCCCCCCGGGACAGATACGCAGTATTTT. Translation: CASSPPGTDTQYF.

The chain couples TRBV6-5 to TRBJ2-3; a weak D match, TRBD2 (5 bases). This CDR3 spans 13 amino acids. Trimming removed 10 bases from V and 2 bases from J, with 13 bases in between. The germline V gene has CDR1 MNHEY and CDR2 SVGAGI. The CDR3 DNA is TGTGCCACCCTTAGCGTTCACACAGATACGCAGTATTTT. Its protein product is CATLSVHTDTQYF.

The V gene is TRBV7-2, the J gene TRBJ1-2; D is uncertain. This CDR3 has 15 residues. The ends were cut back, 1 base at V and 2 bases at J, with 11 bases in the middle. Germline V gene lookup returns CDR1 SGHTA and CDR2 FQGNSA. The CDR3 here is CASSLGLGQNYGYTF. CDR3 nucleotide sequence: TGTGCCAGCAGCTTAGGTCTCGGGCAAAACTATGGCTACACCTTC.

The chain couples TRBV7-9 to TRBJ1-4; perhaps TRBD1 as D (5 bases). CDR3 length equals 15 residues. Trimming removed 5 bases at V and 7 bases at J, with 17 bases between. Germline V CDR1 and CDR2: SEHNR, FQNEAQ (reference sequence). This CDR3 reads CASSERGSEGEKLFF. DNA for the CDR3: TGTGCCAGCAGCGAGAGGGGATCCGAAGGTGAAAAACTGTTTTTT.

In its sample, this clone was seen a few times. This rearrangement joins TRBV13 to TRBJ1-1, with D perhaps TRBD1 (6 bases). The V gene's germline CDR1 is PRHDT and CDR2 FYEKMQ (reference sequence). The CDR3 totals 15 residues. V was pared by 5 bases and J by 3 bases, with 16 bases between. The CDR3 region is CASSRTGGLDTEAFF. In DNA, the CDR3 is TGTGCCAGCAGCCGAACCGGGGGCCTCGACACTGAAGCTTTCTTT.

The CDR3 bases are TGTGCCTGGAGTGTGACAGGGTCCTACGAGCAGTACTTC. This gives the protein CAWSVTGSYEQYF. The genes are TRBV30 and TRBJ2-7; 7 nucleotides match TRBD1. Germline CDR1 GTSNPN, CDR2 SVGIG (reference sequence). The CDR3 is 13 residues long. The V gene end was trimmed by 0 bases and the J gene end by 1 base; junction bases not matched to a gene: 0.

CDR3 in DNA: TGTGCCAGCAGCTACGTGCAACAGGGCTACGAGCAGTACTTC. Its protein product is CASSYVQQGYEQYF. The chain employs TRBV7-9 and TRBJ2-7, with D possibly matching TRBD1 (6 bases). CDR1 SEHNR and CDR2 FQNEAQ come from the germline V gene (reference sequence). The V end lost 4 bases, the J end lost 3 bases, and 13 bases lay between the germline ends. This CDR3 has 14 amino acids.

The CDR3 sequence is CASRPDRGSTDTQYF. The CDR3 region has the DNA TGTGCCAGCAGACCCGACAGGGGAAGCACAGATACGCAGTATTTT. This chain links TRBV7-3 with TRBJ2-3, with 8 bases lining up with TRBD1. Trimming took 6 bases from V and 0 from J; bases not matched to a gene: 5. The length of the CDR3 is 15 residues. Germline V CDR1 and CDR2: SGHTA, FQGTGA.

This clone came up a few times. V usage is TRBV11-2 and J usage is TRBJ2-2, with no clear D. The germline V and J ends were trimmed by 1 base and 1 base, with 4 bases remaining between them. The CDR3 runs 14 residues. The germline V gene encodes CDR1 SGHAT and CDR2 FQNNGV. The DNA for the CDR3 is TGTGCCAGCAGCTTAGCGCTGAACACCGGGGAGCTGTTTTTT. Translated: CASSLALNTGELFF.

This clone has only a few counts. The V and J genes are TRBV7-3 and TRBJ2-2, with D hard to call. Trimming shortened V by 2 bases and J by 7 bases, and 5 bases separated the two germline ends. The CDR3 runs to 12 residues. Germline V gene data show CDR1 as SGHTA and CDR2 as FQGTGA. The CDR3 is CASSLEVGELFF. CDR3 nucleotides: TGTGCCAGCAGCTTAGAAGTCGGGGAGCTGTTTTTT.

This clone has only a few counts. J is TRBJ1-2 and V is TRBV5-4, with 8 bases identical to TRBD1. This CDR3 is built from 13 residues. Germline V gene data show CDR1 as SGHNT and CDR2 as YYREEE (reference sequence). Losses at the gene ends were 4 bases for V and 8 bases for J; bases not matched to a gene: 7. The DNA of the CDR3 is TGTGCCAGCAGCACGACAGGGGTGGGAGGCTACACCTTC. Its protein product is CASSTTGVGGYTF.